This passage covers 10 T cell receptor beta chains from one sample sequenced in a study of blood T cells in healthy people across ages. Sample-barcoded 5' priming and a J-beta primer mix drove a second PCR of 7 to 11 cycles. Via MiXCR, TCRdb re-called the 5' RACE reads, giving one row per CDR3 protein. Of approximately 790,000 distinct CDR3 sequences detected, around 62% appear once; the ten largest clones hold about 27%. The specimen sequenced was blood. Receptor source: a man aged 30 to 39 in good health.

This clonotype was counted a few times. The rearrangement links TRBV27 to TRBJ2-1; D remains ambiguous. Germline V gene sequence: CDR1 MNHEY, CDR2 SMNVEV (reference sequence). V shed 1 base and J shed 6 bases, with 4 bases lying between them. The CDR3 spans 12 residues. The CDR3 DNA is TGTGCCAGCAGTTTATTTGGCAATGAGCAGTTCTTC. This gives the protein CASSLFGNEQFF.

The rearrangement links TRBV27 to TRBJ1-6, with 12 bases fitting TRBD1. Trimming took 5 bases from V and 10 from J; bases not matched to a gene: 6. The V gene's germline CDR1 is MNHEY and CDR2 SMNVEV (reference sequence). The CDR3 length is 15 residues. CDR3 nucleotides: TGTGCCAGCAGTGGGGGACAGGGGGCACGGTCACCCCTCCACTTT. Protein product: CASSGGQGARSPLHF.

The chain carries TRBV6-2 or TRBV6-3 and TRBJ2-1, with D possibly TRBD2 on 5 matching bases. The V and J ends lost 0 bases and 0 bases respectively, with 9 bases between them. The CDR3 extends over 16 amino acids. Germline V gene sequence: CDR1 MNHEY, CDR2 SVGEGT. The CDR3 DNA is TGTGCCAGCAGTTACTCGCAGGACTTCTCCTACAATGAGCAGTTCTTC. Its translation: CASSYSQDFSYNEQFF.

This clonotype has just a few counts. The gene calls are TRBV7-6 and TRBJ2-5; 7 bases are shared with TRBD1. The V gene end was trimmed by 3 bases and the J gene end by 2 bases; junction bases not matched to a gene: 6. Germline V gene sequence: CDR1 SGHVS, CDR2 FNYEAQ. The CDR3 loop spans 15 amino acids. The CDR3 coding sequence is TGTGCCAGCAGCTTGGCCGGGACAGCACAAGAGACCCAGTACTTC. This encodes CASSLAGTAQETQYF.

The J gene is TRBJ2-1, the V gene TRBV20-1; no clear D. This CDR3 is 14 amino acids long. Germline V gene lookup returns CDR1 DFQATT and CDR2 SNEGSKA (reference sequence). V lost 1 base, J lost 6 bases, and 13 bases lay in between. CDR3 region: CSARVETRSNEQFF. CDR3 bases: TGCAGTGCTAGAGTGGAGACCCGGAGCAATGAGCAGTTCTTC.

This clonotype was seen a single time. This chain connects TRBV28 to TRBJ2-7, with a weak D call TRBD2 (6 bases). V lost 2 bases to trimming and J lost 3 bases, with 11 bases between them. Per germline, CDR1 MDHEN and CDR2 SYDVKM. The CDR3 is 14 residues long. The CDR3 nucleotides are TGTGCCAGCAGTTTAGTTGGGACTTACTACGAGCAGTACTTC. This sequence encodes CASSLVGTYYEQYF.

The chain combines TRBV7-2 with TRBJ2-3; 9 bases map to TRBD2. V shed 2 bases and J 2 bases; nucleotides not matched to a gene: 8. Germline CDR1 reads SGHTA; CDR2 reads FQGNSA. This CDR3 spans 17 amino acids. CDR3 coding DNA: TGTGCCAGCAGCTTAAAAGTGGGGACTAGCCTCACAGATACGCAGTATTTT. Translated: CASSLKVGTSLTDTQYF.

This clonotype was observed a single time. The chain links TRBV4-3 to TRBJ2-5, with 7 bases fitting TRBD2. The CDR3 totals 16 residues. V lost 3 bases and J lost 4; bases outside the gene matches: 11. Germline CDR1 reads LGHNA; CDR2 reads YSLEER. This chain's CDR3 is CASSHAPASGGETQYF. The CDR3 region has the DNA TGCGCCAGCAGCCACGCCCCGGCTAGCGGAGGAGAGACCCAGTACTTC.

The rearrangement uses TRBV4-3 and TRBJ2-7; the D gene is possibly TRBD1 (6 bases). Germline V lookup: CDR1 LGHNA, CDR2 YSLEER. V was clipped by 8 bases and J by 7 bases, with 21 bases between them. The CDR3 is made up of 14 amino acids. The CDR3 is CASARGAAYNEQYF. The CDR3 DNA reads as TGCGCCAGCGCCAGGGGAGCGGCATACAATGAGCAGTACTTC.

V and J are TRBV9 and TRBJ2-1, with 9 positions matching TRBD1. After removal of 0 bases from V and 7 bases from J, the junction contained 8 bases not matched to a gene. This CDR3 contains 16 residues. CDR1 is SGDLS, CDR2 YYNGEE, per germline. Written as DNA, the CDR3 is TGTGCCAGCAGCGTAGCTAGGACAGGGGTAGGGAATGAGCAGTTCTTC. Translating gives CASSVARTGVGNEQFF.